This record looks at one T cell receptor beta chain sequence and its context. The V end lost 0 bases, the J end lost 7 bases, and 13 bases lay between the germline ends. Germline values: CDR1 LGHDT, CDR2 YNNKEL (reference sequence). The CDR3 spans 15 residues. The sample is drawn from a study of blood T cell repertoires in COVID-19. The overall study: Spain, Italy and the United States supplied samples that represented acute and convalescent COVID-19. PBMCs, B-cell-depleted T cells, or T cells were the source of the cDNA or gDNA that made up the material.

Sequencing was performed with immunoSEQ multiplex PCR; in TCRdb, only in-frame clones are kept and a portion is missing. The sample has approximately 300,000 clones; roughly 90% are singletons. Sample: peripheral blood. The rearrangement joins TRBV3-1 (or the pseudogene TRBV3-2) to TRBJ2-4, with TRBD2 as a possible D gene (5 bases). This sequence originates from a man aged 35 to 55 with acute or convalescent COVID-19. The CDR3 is CASSQESLAENIQYF. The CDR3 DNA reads TGTGCCAGCAGCCAAGAAAGTCTAGCCGAGAACATTCAGTACTTC.